This TCR beta chain was profiled in a study of blood T cell repertoires in COVID-19. Study information: From the United States, Italy and Spain came samples of acute and convalescent COVID-19. PBMCs, B-cell-depleted T cells, or T cells were the source of the cDNA or gDNA that made up the material.

Original processing notes: Amplification of reference gene primers was used by the study to estimate nucleated cell counts. Some clones are missing from TCRdb's copy, which holds only in-frame ones; the method was immunoSEQ multiplex PCR. The D gene and trimming were derived from the DNA, and the V and J assignments and clone size from that table. The data show about 230,000 clones, over 65% seen once. CDR3 length: 14 residues. Trimming removed 7 bases at V and 0 bases at J, with 9 bases between. Germline CDR1 is MNHEY and CDR2 is SVGAGI. This sequence was found in a woman in her 70s with active or convalescent COVID-19. The material sequenced was peripheral blood. The genes are TRBV6-5 and TRBJ1-4; D remains unclear. The CDR3 region is CASNPAATNEKLFF. The CDR3 nucleotides read TGTGCCAGCAACCCAGCGGCAACTAATGAAAAACTGTTTTTT.